What follows are 29 T cell receptor beta chains derived from one specimen sequenced in a study of identical twins. TCRdb analysed the 5' RACE reads with MiXCR anew, one entry per CDR3 protein. The repertoire consists of some 900,000 distinct CDR3 sequences, with around an eighth occurring once and the leading ten covering 1.5% to 2%. These records were also assigned to another study, of yellow fever vaccine responses in identical twins.

Sequencing used PBMCs. These receptors all come from a woman between 18 and 29 years old in good health.

This clonotype was counted ten times or more. V gene TRBV6-1 combines with J gene TRBJ1-1, with a possible D match to TRBD1 (6 bases). CDR3 length equals 18 residues. In germline, CDR1 is MNHNS, CDR2 SASEGT. The V gene lost 1 base and the J gene lost 1 base, with 19 bases spanning the gap. The CDR3 loop is CASSEDRVGGRKNTEAFF. The CDR3 DNA follows: TGTGCCAGCAGTGAAGATCGTGTTGGGGGCAGAAAGAACACTGAAGCTTTCTTT.

V and J are TRBV27 and TRBJ2-1, with a possible D match to TRBD1 (6 bases). The CDR3 spans 15 residues. Germline-derived CDR1 and CDR2 are MNHEY and SMNVEV (reference sequence). Trimming removed 4 bases at V and 8 bases at J, with 18 bases between. This CDR3 reads CASSYLQGGIDEQFF. CDR3 nucleotide sequence: TGTGCCAGCAGTTACCTACAGGGTGGGATCGATGAGCAGTTCTTC.

The table lists this clonotype with a few counts. The chain has TRBV5-1 and TRBJ1-5, with D perhaps matching TRBD1 (5 bases). Trimming shortened V by 3 bases and J by 0 bases, and 10 bases separated the two germline ends. CDR1 is SGHRS, CDR2 YFSETQ, per germline. The length of the CDR3 is 15 residues. This CDR3 reads CASSWDGDSNQPQHF. CDR3 sequence (DNA): TGCGCCAGCAGCTGGGACGGAGATAGCAATCAGCCCCAGCATTTT.

This rearrangement joins TRBV5-5 to TRBJ2-1; D is undetermined. Trimming took off 1 base at V and 6 bases at J, with 11 bases between the two ends. Germline-derived CDR1 and CDR2 are SGHKS and YYEKEE (reference sequence). This CDR3 has 14 residues. Here the CDR3 reads CASSLFSQSNEQFF. As DNA, the CDR3 is TGTGCCAGCAGCTTGTTCTCACAGAGCAATGAGCAGTTCTTC.

The chain joins TRBV29-1 to TRBJ1-1; 7 nucleotides agree with TRBD1. V shed 2 bases, J shed 0 bases, and the junction held 3 bases outside the gene matches. The CDR3 contains 14 residues. Germline CDR1 SQVTM, CDR2 ANQGSEA. As DNA, the CDR3 is TGCAGCGTTGAATGGGGACAGCTGAACACTGAAGCTTTCTTT. Amino acids: CSVEWGQLNTEAFF.

Many counts were recorded for this clonotype. This chain joins TRBV7-2 and TRBJ1-1; D is undetermined. V lost 5 bases and J 0 bases, leaving 16 bases between the germline ends. CDR1 is SGHTA, CDR2 FQGNSA, per germline. This CDR3 contains 16 residues. The CDR3 loop reads CASSLQGPRMNTEAFF. The CDR3 nucleotides are TGTGCCAGCAGCCTTCAAGGGCCTCGGATGAACACTGAAGCTTTCTTT. The full variable domain, rest sourced from reference TRBV7-2 and TRBJ1-1, is GAGVSQSPSNKVTEKGKDVELRCDPISGHTALYWYRQSLGQGLEFLIYFQGNSAPDKSGLPSDRFSAERTGGSVSTLTIQRTQQEDSAVYLCASSLQGPRMNTEAFFGQGTRLTVV.

This clonotype has just a few counts. The CDR3 loop is CASMGETYYNEQFF. In nucleotides, the CDR3 is TGTGCCAGCATGGGGGAGACTTATTACAATGAGCAGTTCTTC. The V call is TRBV2, the J call TRBJ2-1; D is possibly TRBD1 or TRBD2 (5 bases each). The CDR3 runs 14 residues. Trimming pared 7 bases from V and 4 bases from J, leaving 14 bases between. Germline V gene sequence: CDR1 SNHLY, CDR2 FYNNEI.

This clonotype showed up just a few times. The chain links TRBV28 to TRBJ2-2; 12 bases line up with TRBD2. CDR3 size: 17 residues. Losses at the gene ends were 5 bases for V and 5 bases for J; bases not matched to a gene: 9. Germline-derived CDR1 and CDR2 are MDHEN and SYDVKM. CDR3: CASSPLFGTSGTGELFF. CDR3 nucleotide sequence: TGTGCCAGCAGTCCCCTTTTCGGGACTAGCGGGACCGGGGAGCTGTTTTTT.

This clonotype was recorded many times. DNA of the CDR3: TGTGCCAGCAGTTTACCGGGGGGGACGTACGAGCAGTACTTC. Its protein product is CASSLPGGTYEQYF. The chain has TRBV28 and TRBJ2-7, with 8 bases aligning to TRBD2. Germline V CDR1 and CDR2: MDHEN, SYDVKM. J was trimmed by 4 bases and V by 2 bases; bases with no gene match: 4. The CDR3 has 14 amino acids.

This clonotype was seen a handful of times. For the CDR3, the DNA is TGCAGCACCCTGCCGTACAGGGCGGGCACTGAAGCTTTCTTT. This sequence encodes CSTLPYRAGTEAFF. The chain joins TRBV29-1 to TRBJ1-1, with D possibly matching TRBD1 (6 bases). V was trimmed by 8 bases and J by 4 bases, leaving 20 bases between them. CDR3 length: 14 residues. The germline V gene has CDR1 SQVTM and CDR2 ANQGSEA.

This clonotype occurred a few times. The rearrangement uses TRBV10-3 and TRBJ2-5; 9 nucleotides agree with TRBD1. Per the germline V gene, CDR1 is ENHRY and CDR2 is SYGVKD. The CDR3 runs 16 residues. V lost 3 bases, J lost 5 bases, and 10 bases stayed unmatched. This chain's CDR3 is CAISDGGTGTSETQYF. The CDR3 nucleotides are TGTGCCATCAGTGACGGGGGGACAGGGACGTCGGAGACCCAGTACTTC.

This clonotype was detected many times. In DNA, the CDR3 is TGTGCCAGCAGCGTAGGTAGACTTACCATCAGGTATTTT. The encoded protein is CASSVGRLTIRYF. The genes are TRBV9 and TRBJ2-3; D is unclear. The CDR3 runs 13 residues. The V end lost 0 bases, the J end lost 14 bases, and 16 bases lay between the germline ends. Germline-derived CDR1 and CDR2 are SGDLS and YYNGEE. The whole variable domain, remainder taken from reference TRBV9 and TRBJ2-3, is DSGVTQTPKHLITATGQRVTLRCSPRSGDLSVYWYQQSLDQGLQFLIQYYNGEERAKGNILERFSAQQFPDLHSELNLSSLELGDSALYFCASSVGRLTIRYFGPGTRLTVL.

A few counts support this clonotype. This sequence joins TRBV10-3 and TRBJ2-2; either TRBD1 or TRBD2 may supply D (5 bases each). CDR3 length: 14 amino acids. Deletions cut 6 bases from V and 5 bases from J, with 13 bases between. The V gene's germline CDR1 is ENHRY and CDR2 SYGVKD. As DNA, the CDR3 is TGTGCCATCAGGGCCTCCGGGACGACCGGGGAGCTGTTTTTT. Translating gives CAIRASGTTGELFF.

This clonotype was counted ten times or more. This chain links TRBV4-1 with TRBJ1-3; 11 bases map to TRBD1. The trim removed 4 bases at V and 8 bases at J, leaving 4 bases unmatched. The CDR3 contains 14 residues. The germline V gene has CDR1 MGHRA and CDR2 YSYEKL. The CDR3 region is CASSPGQGEHTIYF. CDR3 in DNA: TGCGCCAGCAGCCCGGGACAGGGGGAACACACCATATATTTT.

This clonotype was counted many times. This sequence joins TRBV3-1 and TRBJ1-2, with a weak D call TRBD1 (6 bases). The CDR3 has 12 amino acids. Between the trimmed V and J ends, which lost 5 bases and 8 bases, there was a span of 12 bases. Germline CDR1 LGHDT, CDR2 YNNKEL (reference sequence). Written as DNA, the CDR3 is TGTGCCAGCAGCGAACAGGGTGGCGGCTACACCTTC. It specifies CASSEQGGGYTF.

Turning to this clonotype: An end of the junction differs from the germline gene, which may be a read error. This sequence joins TRBV4-1 and TRBJ1-6, with a tentative D call TRBD1 (5 bases). The germline CDR1 and CDR2 sequences are MGHRA and YSYEKL. This CDR3 spans 15 amino acids. CDR3 residues: CTSSHGTDINSPLHF. In DNA, the CDR3 is TGCACCAGCAGCCACGGGACGGATATTAATTCACCCCTCCACTTT.

This clonotype was found many times. The V and J genes are TRBV28 and TRBJ1-2; 8 bases map to TRBD1. Germline V gene lookup returns CDR1 MDHEN and CDR2 SYDVKM. Losses at the gene ends were 6 bases for V and 4 bases for J; bases not matched to a gene: 10. The CDR3 length is 15 residues. The CDR3 DNA is TGTGCCAGCAGACTTCCTGGACAGGGTGTCTATGGCTACACCTTC. Protein: CASRLPGQGVYGYTF.

The rearrangement links TRBV2 to TRBJ2-2, with TRBD1 matching 8 bases. J was trimmed by 6 bases and V by 9 bases; bases with no gene match: 9. Germline-derived CDR1 and CDR2 are SNHLY and FYNNEI. The CDR3 is 14 amino acids. CDR3 nucleotide sequence: TGTGCCAGTTTGAAGGACAGGGTATCCGGGGAGCTGTTTTTT. This encodes CASLKDRVSGELFF.

The rearrangement links TRBV15 to TRBJ1-1; 7 nucleotides align to TRBD1. This CDR3 region has 15 residues. The J segment lost 4 bases and the V segment lost 4 bases, leaving 9 bases of the junction unmatched. CDR1 LNHNV and CDR2 YYDKDF come from the germline V gene (reference sequence). The CDR3 DNA follows: TGTGCCACCAGCACGCAGACAGGGTATGGCACTGAAGCTTTCTTT. Protein sequence: CATSTQTGYGTEAFF.

This clonotype was counted at least ten times. The chain recombines TRBV10-3 with TRBJ1-2; D call uncertain. CDR1 and CDR2 (germline): ENHRY, SYGVKD. This CDR3 is 12 amino acids long. The V end was cut by 5 bases, the J end by 6 bases, with 10 bases between. CDR3 sequence reads: CAISPGENGYTF. The CDR3 DNA follows: TGTGCCATCAGTCCAGGAGAGAATGGCTACACCTTC.

This chain joins TRBV7-9 and TRBJ2-7; maybe TRBD1 (5 bases). The ends were cut back, 0 bases at V and 7 bases at J, with 10 bases in the middle. This CDR3 contains 13 residues. Germline V lookup: CDR1 SEHNR, CDR2 FQNEAQ (reference sequence). This chain's CDR3 is CASSLAGAREQYV. DNA of the CDR3: TGTGCCAGCAGCTTAGCAGGGGCAAGGGAGCAGTACGTC.

This clonotype was seen a handful of times. DNA for the CDR3: TGCAGCGTTGACCGAATGAACACTGAAGCTTTCTTT. Amino acids: CSVDRMNTEAFF. This chain links TRBV29-1 with TRBJ1-1; D remains ambiguous. The CDR3 is 12 residues long. Trimming removed 3 bases at V and 0 bases at J, with 5 bases between. The germline V gene has CDR1 SQVTM and CDR2 ANQGSEA.

The chain combines TRBV14 with TRBJ2-2; no firm D call. CDR1 is SGHDN, CDR2 FVKESK, per germline. The CDR3 is 15 residues long. V shed 3 bases and J shed 6 bases, with 14 bases lying between them. Here the CDR3 DNA reads TGTGCCAGCAGCCACATTCCGATCGTACCCGGGGAGCTGTTTTTT. This codes for CASSHIPIVPGELFF.

The CDR3 sequence is CSAPGQSLRYGYTF. CDR3 coding DNA: TGCAGTGCTCCGGGACAGAGTCTTCGATATGGCTACACCTTC. The rearrangement links TRBV20-1 to TRBJ1-2, with 7 bases fitting TRBD1. Germline CDR1 is DFQATT and CDR2 is SNEGSKA (reference sequence). CDR3 length equals 14 residues. The V segment lost 5 bases and the J segment 5 bases; nucleotides outside the gene matches: 11.

A few counts support this clonotype. This rearrangement joins TRBV4-1 to TRBJ2-5, with 11 bases matching TRBD2. CDR1 MGHRA and CDR2 YSYEKL come from the germline V gene. V was pared by 1 base and J by 2 bases, with 6 bases of the junction left unmatched. This CDR3 region has 17 residues. The CDR3 DNA is TGCGCCAGCAGCCAAGGCCCGCTAGCGGGGGGACAAGAGACCCAGTACTTC. Protein: CASSQGPLAGGQETQYF.

The sample holds many counts of this clonotype. V is TRBV12-3 or TRBV12-4 and J is TRBJ1-1; maybe TRBD1 (5 bases). This CDR3 region has 11 residues. The V gene lost 5 bases and the J gene lost 8 bases, with 9 bases spanning the gap. The CDR3: CASSQTDEAFF. Written as DNA, the CDR3 is TGTGCCAGCAGTCAGACAGACGAAGCTTTCTTT.

This clonotype was detected a few times. The chain combines TRBV11-2 with TRBJ1-3; perhaps TRBD1 as D (5 bases). The germline CDR1 and CDR2 sequences are SGHAT and FQNNGV. This CDR3 spans 14 amino acids. V lost 8 bases to trimming and J lost 0 bases, with 11 bases between them. The CDR3 loop reads CASAGGVSGNTIYF. In DNA, the CDR3 is TGTGCCAGCGCCGGGGGGGTCTCTGGAAACACCATATATTTT.

V usage is TRBV2 and J usage is TRBJ2-5; D is unclear. CDR3 length: 17 amino acids. The V gene's germline CDR1 is SNHLY and CDR2 FYNNEI. V lost 6 bases and J lost 1, with 21 bases in between. CDR3: CASSLRTNLKSQETQYF. The CDR3, as DNA: TGTGCCAGCAGCCTCAGGACCAACCTAAAGTCCCAAGAGACCCAGTACTTC.

This clonotype was seen a few times. The J gene is TRBJ1-2, the V gene TRBV3-1, with D perhaps matching TRBD1 (5 bases). This CDR3 comprises 11 residues. The V gene's germline CDR1 is LGHDT and CDR2 YNNKEL (reference sequence). V lost 3 bases to trimming and J lost 8 bases, with 7 bases between them. The CDR3 DNA reads TGTGCCAGCAGCCAGGGGGAAGGCTACACCTTC. Protein: CASSQGEGYTF.